These 28 T cell receptor beta chains came from one sample sequenced in a study of blood T cell repertoires in COVID-19. The protocol was immunoSEQ multiplex PCR, while the TCRdb copy is restricted to in-frame clones and leaves out a portion. The table records 150,000 to 200,000 clones, about 85% of them present only once. Sequencing used PBMCs or T cells enriched from blood (not recorded which). The receptors were gathered from a woman aged 50 to 65 who had recovered from COVID-19.

The gene calls are TRBV19 and TRBJ1-5, with D unclear. V was pared by 5 bases and J by 0 bases, with 11 bases between. The CDR3 totals 15 residues. Germline assignment: CDR1 LNHDA and CDR2 SQIVND (reference sequence). The chain's CDR3 is CASSGRVYSNQPQHF. The CDR3, as DNA: TGTGCCAGTAGTGGTCGGGTTTATAGCAATCAGCCCCAGCATTTT.

The V gene is TRBV7-2, the J gene TRBJ2-7; TRBD1 matches at 7 bases. The CDR3 spans 14 residues. Germline assignment: CDR1 SGHTA and CDR2 FQGNSA. J lost 3 bases, V lost 5 bases, and 7 bases had no gene match. The CDR3 region has the DNA TGTGCCAGCAGCAAATGGGACAGCAGCTACGAGCAGTACTTC. Amino acid sequence: CASSKWDSSYEQYF.

This rearrangement joins TRBV7-2 to TRBJ2-1; 13 bases map to TRBD2. The germline V gene encodes CDR1 SGHTA and CDR2 FQGNSA. This CDR3 region has 18 residues. V was clipped by 3 bases and J by 6 bases; unmatched bases: 11. CDR3 sequence reads: CASSFDGTSGTWPNEQFF. CDR3 nucleotides: TGTGCCAGCAGCTTCGATGGGACTAGCGGGACTTGGCCCAATGAGCAGTTCTTC.

The chain couples TRBV12-3 or TRBV12-4 to TRBJ1-1, with no clear D. V was cut by 3 bases and J by 3 bases, with 5 bases left in between. The CDR3 is 12 amino acids. CDR3 nucleotide sequence: TGTGCCAGCAGTTTCCAGGACACTGAAGCTTTCTTT. Encoded protein: CASSFQDTEAFF.

The J gene is TRBJ2-3, the V gene TRBV11-3; D uncertain. The CDR3 extends over 16 amino acids. V lost 1 base, J lost 0 bases, and 11 bases lay in between. Germline values: CDR1 SGHNT, CDR2 YENEEA. The CDR3 loop is CASSLGLGSSTDTQYF. CDR3 DNA sequence: TGTGCCAGCAGCTTAGGACTCGGATCTAGCACAGATACGCAGTATTTT.

The genes are TRBV2 and TRBJ2-1, with TRBD2 matching over 12 bases. V lost 8 bases and J lost 4; bases outside the gene matches: 9. CDR3 size: 16 residues. The germline V gene encodes CDR1 SNHLY and CDR2 FYNNEI. For the CDR3, the DNA is TGTGCCAGCTCGGAACCCGGACTAGCGGGATACAATGAGCAGTTCTTC. This gives the protein CASSEPGLAGYNEQFF.

A few counts support this clone. The chain joins TRBV6-5 to TRBJ1-4; the D is unclear. The germline V and J ends were trimmed by 0 bases and 7 bases, with 9 bases remaining between them. This CDR3 contains 14 residues. CDR1 and CDR2 from the germline V gene are MNHEY and SVGAGI. The CDR3 loop is CASSYSAGGEKLFF. The CDR3 bases are TGTGCCAGCAGTTACTCGGCAGGAGGTGAAAAACTGTTTTTT.

This clone turned up a few times. The chain has TRBV11-3 and TRBJ2-7; 10 nucleotides agree with TRBD1. The length of the CDR3 is 16 residues. With V trimmed by 0 bases and J by 4 bases, 6 bases remained unmatched. CDR1 and CDR2 (germline): SGHNT, YENEEA. As DNA, the CDR3 is TGTGCCAGCAGCTTAGATCGGGACAGGGGTAGATACGAGCAGTACTTC. It specifies CASSLDRDRGRYEQYF.

This clone was seen a handful of times. The chain couples TRBV7-2 to TRBJ1-2; D is ambiguous. This CDR3 contains 14 residues. Germline CDR1 SGHTA, CDR2 FQGNSA. Trimming shortened V by 1 base and J by 4 bases, and 10 bases separated the two germline ends. Here the CDR3 DNA reads TGTGCCAGCAGCTTAGTTCGGGGAACCTATGGCTACACCTTC. Its protein product is CASSLVRGTYGYTF.

This chain uses TRBV3-1 (or the pseudogene TRBV3-2) with TRBJ2-6; 10 bases map to TRBD1. Germline values: CDR1 LGHDT, CDR2 YNNKEL (reference sequence). The CDR3 is 18 residues long. V lost 6 bases and J lost 2; bases outside the gene matches: 10. CDR3 protein: CASSRLGTGEAGANVLTF. CDR3 in DNA: TGTGCCAGCAGTCGACTCGGGACAGGGGAGGCTGGGGCCAACGTCCTGACTTTC.

On this clone itself: Compared with germline, one end of the junction differs, possibly owing to a read error. This chain links TRBV7-7 with TRBJ1-3; the D is unclear. CDR3 length equals 20 residues. The germline V gene has CDR1 SSHAT and CDR2 FNYEAQ (reference sequence). DNA of the CDR3: TGTGCTAGCAGCTCAGAAGCTAAACGTTCCAGACTCATCTCTGGAAACACCATATATTTT. Its protein is CASSSEAKRSRLISGNTIYF.

The CDR3 spells CASSSGGRLRGNQPQHF. CDR3 bases: TGTGCCAGCAGTTCCGGGGGGCGTCTCCGCGGCAATCAGCCCCAGCATTTT. The chain uses TRBV6-2 or TRBV6-3 and TRBJ1-5; D may be TRBD1 (6 bases). Trimming took off 4 bases at V and 2 bases at J, with 18 bases between the two ends. The CDR3 extends over 17 amino acids. CDR1 and CDR2 from the germline V gene are MNHEY and SVGEGT.

The chain links TRBV10-3 to TRBJ1-1, with TRBD1 matching over 7 bases. This CDR3 is built from 14 residues. Germline CDR1 and CDR2: ENHRY and SYGVKD. V shed 6 bases, J shed 1 base, and the junction held 5 bases outside the gene matches. The CDR3 loop is CAISSQGRNTEAFF. CDR3 bases: TGTGCCATCAGCTCACAGGGGCGGAACACTGAAGCTTTCTTT.

This chain uses TRBV7-8 with TRBJ2-1; D call uncertain. Germline loops: CDR1 SGHVS, CDR2 FQNEAQ. The germline V and J ends were trimmed by 5 bases and 6 bases, with 17 bases remaining between them. The CDR3 consists of 15 residues. DNA for the CDR3: TGTGCCAGCAGCCCCCTCGGTGTGCCTAGCAATGAGCAGTTCTTC. It translates to CASSPLGVPSNEQFF.

The genes are TRBV28 and TRBJ2-2; D may be TRBD2 (5 bases). Germline-derived CDR1 and CDR2 are MDHEN and SYDVKM. Trimming took off 6 bases at V and 0 bases at J, with 8 bases between the two ends. The CDR3 contains 14 residues. CDR3 loop: CASRILANTGELFF. CDR3 coding DNA: TGTGCCAGCAGGATACTAGCGAACACCGGGGAGCTGTTTTTT.

CDR3 DNA sequence: TGTGCCACCAGCAGGGGCGGGGATAATTCACCCCTCCACTTT. It translates to CATSRGGDNSPLHF. The chain is built from TRBV15 and TRBJ1-6; no clear D gene. This CDR3 comprises 14 residues. CDR1 is LNHNV and CDR2 is YYDKDF in the germline V gene (reference sequence). Trimming cost V 3 bases and J 5 bases, with 8 bases left between them. The entire variable domain, with the rest obtained from reference TRBV15 and TRBJ1-6, is as follows: DAMVIQNPRYQVTQFGKPVTLSCSQTLNHNVMYWYQQKSSQAPKLLFHYYDKDFNNEADTPDNFQSRRPNTSFCFLDIRSPGLGDTAMYLCATSRGGDNSPLHFGNGTRLTVT.

This clone was counted many times. The rearrangement joins TRBV29-1 to TRBJ2-5, with 9 bases that match TRBD1. CDR1 and CDR2 (germline): SQVTM, ANQGSEA. V shed 7 bases, J shed 5 bases, and the junction held 8 bases outside the gene matches. The CDR3 totals 13 residues. CDR3 DNA: TGCAGCGCCAAACAGGGGGCAGGGGAGACCCAGTACTTC. Protein sequence: CSAKQGAGETQYF.

This clone showed up just a few times. The chain joins TRBV19 to TRBJ2-4; D call uncertain. Deletions cut 5 bases from V and 0 bases from J, with 14 bases between. This CDR3 is built from 16 residues. Germline V gene sequence: CDR1 LNHDA, CDR2 SQIVND (reference sequence). CDR3 DNA sequence: TGTGCCAGTAGTGCCGACGGAGCCCTAGCCAAAAACATTCAGTACTTC. Its translation: CASSADGALAKNIQYF.

The chain employs TRBV5-4 and TRBJ2-4; 7 nucleotides align to TRBD2. With 0 bases clipped from V and 0 bases from J, the junction kept 3 bases outside the gene matches. CDR1 is SGHNT, CDR2 YYREEE, per germline (reference sequence). This CDR3 spans 16 amino acids. CDR3 residues: CASSLAAGVAKNIQYF. CDR3 bases: TGTGCCAGCAGCTTGGCGGCGGGAGTAGCCAAAAACATTCAGTACTTC.

The rearrangement joins TRBV28 to TRBJ2-1; TRBD2 agrees at 16 bases. V lost 11 bases to trimming and J lost 7 bases; unmatched junction nucleotides: 11. The CDR3 contains 16 residues. Germline CDR1 reads MDHEN; CDR2 reads SYDVKM. CDR3 in amino acids: CAAGLAGGVDNNEQFF. CDR3 coding DNA: TGTGCCGCGGGACTAGCGGGAGGGGTAGATAATAATGAGCAGTTCTTC.

The V and J genes are TRBV18 and TRBJ2-5, with TRBD1 identical over 9 bases. The germline V gene has CDR1 KGHSH and CDR2 LQKENI. This CDR3 region has 15 residues. J was trimmed by 6 bases and V by 4 bases; bases with no gene match: 9. This CDR3 is CASSLSRDRVKTQYF. The CDR3 nucleotides read TGTGCCAGCTCACTGAGCAGGGACAGGGTGAAGACCCAGTACTTC.

This sequence joins TRBV10-3 and TRBJ1-1, with D uncertain. The CDR3 is 16 amino acids. Trimming took 4 bases from V and 2 from J, leaving 17 bases between them. Per the germline V gene, CDR1 is ENHRY and CDR2 is SYGVKD. CDR3 bases: TGTGCCATCAGTGGCACAAGGTTGGAGCGCAACACTGAAGCTTTCTTT. Amino acids: CAISGTRLERNTEAFF.

DNA of the CDR3: TGTGCCAGCAGCTGGACCTTTGGCCGCACTAGCGGGAGGGACAATGAGCAGTTCTTC. Encoded protein: CASSWTFGRTSGRDNEQFF. The chain links TRBV14 to TRBJ2-1, with 13 bases lining up with TRBD2. CDR3 length: 19 amino acids. J gave up 5 bases and V 5 bases, and 15 bases lay outside the gene matches. Germline V gives CDR1 SGHDN, CDR2 FVKESK. The full variable domain, its missing parts supplied by reference TRBV14 and TRBJ2-1, is EAGVTQFPSHSVIEKGQTVTLRCDPISGHDNLYWYRRVMGKEIKFLLHFVKESKQDESGMPNNRFLAERTGGTYSTLKVQPAELEDSGVYFCASSWTFGRTSGRDNEQFFGPGTRLTVL.

The chain combines TRBV24-1 with TRBJ1-2, with D possibly matching TRBD1 (5 bases). The V gene lost 6 bases and the J gene lost 8 bases, with 12 bases spanning the gap. Germline V gene sequence: CDR1 KGHDR, CDR2 SFDVKD. The CDR3 runs 12 residues. DNA for the CDR3: TGTGCCACCAGTATTGACAGTCGCGGCTACACCTTC. Its translation is CATSIDSRGYTF.

This chain uses TRBV19 with TRBJ1-1; perhaps TRBD1 as D (5 bases). Germline V gene data show CDR1 as LNHDA and CDR2 as SQIVND (reference sequence). The V end was cut by 5 bases, the J end by 0 bases, with 13 bases between. The CDR3 length is 15 residues. Here the CDR3 reads CASSASTVVNTEAFF. In nucleotides, the CDR3 is TGTGCCAGTAGTGCATCGACAGTGGTGAACACTGAAGCTTTCTTT.

The chain links TRBV18 to TRBJ1-6; D is undetermined. Germline CDR1 and CDR2: KGHSH and LQKENI. V was clipped by 6 bases and J by 5 bases, with 14 bases between them. This CDR3 contains 15 residues. In nucleotides, the CDR3 is TGTGCCAGCTCGAGCGGACGGCCGGATAATTCACCCCTCCACTTT. Protein product: CASSSGRPDNSPLHF.

This clone has just a few counts. The chain couples TRBV19 to TRBJ1-4; 7 bases agree with TRBD1. Germline CDR1 LNHDA, CDR2 SQIVND (reference sequence). The CDR3 consists of 15 residues. Unmatched junction bases numbered 11, after V lost 4 bases and J lost 9 bases. CDR3 region: CASSSQGEREKKLFF. CDR3 DNA sequence: TGTGCCAGTAGTAGTCAGGGGGAACGCGAAAAAAAACTGTTTTTT.

This chain connects TRBV6-5 to TRBJ1-1, with TRBD1 matching over 7 bases. Per germline, CDR1 MNHEY and CDR2 SVGAGI. The junction had 1 base not matched to a gene; V was cut back by 5 bases and J by 1 base. The CDR3 has 13 residues. CDR3 region: CASSRTGNTEAFF. CDR3 DNA: TGTGCCAGCAGTAGGACAGGGAACACTGAAGCTTTCTTT.